One and the same sample provided the 10 T cell receptor beta chains below, sequenced in a study of T cell responses to AZD1222 COVID-19 vaccine (dated by TCRdb to 2020 to 2023). The library was obtained by the immunoSEQ multiplex PCR assay. Entries here come from immuneACCESS through TCRdb and include only in-frame sequences with V and J called. Some clones fail to appear in such tables; in the studies checked, an unresolved V gene covers under half of the shortfall, and the cause of the remainder is unknown. The sample table lists fewer than 180,000 clones, more than 90% of them with a count of one. Approximately 3.6% of the sample is held by the ten biggest clonotypes. In light of the paper, this sample's time point label describes: about 28 days (+/-7) after the second vaccine dose. This specimen consisted of peripheral blood, obtained 28 days after the second AZD1222 dose. The receptors derive from an adult who received the AZD1222 COVID-19 vaccine.

The rearrangement links TRBV4-2 to TRBJ2-3; D may be TRBD2 (5 bases). CDR3 length: 15 amino acids. Germline loops: CDR1 LGHNA, CDR2 YNFKEQ. Trimming shortened V by 4 bases and J by 1 base, and 12 bases separated the two germline ends. CDR3 DNA sequence: TGTGCCAGCAGCCCAGCGCGGGCCCGCACAGATACGCAGTATTTT. Residues: CASSPARARTDTQYF.

This rearrangement joins TRBV19 to TRBJ2-7; 8 positions agree with TRBD1. This CDR3 is built from 13 residues. The junction had 6 bases not matched to a gene; V was cut back by 6 bases and J by 5 bases. Germline V lookup: CDR1 LNHDA, CDR2 SQIVND (reference sequence). CDR3 DNA: TGTGCCAGTAGCATGGACAGGGCCGACGAGCAGTACTTC. This translates into CASSMDRADEQYF.

As for this clone: Germline and junction disagree at one end, which may indicate a read error. J is TRBJ1-5 and V is TRBV6-1, with D possibly TRBD1 on 6 matching bases. The CDR3 contains 16 residues. CDR1 and CDR2 from the germline V gene are MNHNS and SASEGT. The CDR3 reads CASSEGQGRRNQPQHF. In DNA, the CDR3 is TGTGCCAGCAGCGAAGGGCAGGGGCGACGAAATCAGCCCCAGCATTTT.

This rearrangement joins TRBV7-3 to TRBJ2-2; D tentatively reads TRBD1 or TRBD2 (5 bases each). V lost 5 bases, J lost 4 bases, and 14 bases lay in between. The CDR3 is 15 amino acids. CDR1 is SGHTA, CDR2 FQGTGA, per germline. The CDR3 reads CASSAELGGTGELFF. For the CDR3, the DNA is TGTGCCAGCAGCGCGGAACTTGGGGGCACCGGGGAGCTGTTTTTT.

The V call is TRBV6-2 or TRBV6-3, the J call TRBJ1-2; a weak D match, TRBD1 (5 bases). V was shortened by 2 bases and J by 8 bases, with 21 bases between the two germline ends. There are 16 residues in the CDR3. Germline assignment: CDR1 MNHEY and CDR2 SVGEGT. CDR3 sequence: CASSYPQGLLQAGYTF. The CDR3 DNA is TGTGCCAGCAGTTACCCCCAGGGCCTCCTGCAGGCCGGCTACACCTTC.

The chain joins TRBV12-3 or TRBV12-4 to TRBJ1-1; D uncertain. CDR3 length: 12 residues. V was pared by 4 bases and J by 3 bases, with 6 bases between. CDR3: CASSYPYTEAFF. In DNA, the CDR3 is TGTGCCAGCAGTTACCCGTACACTGAAGCTTTCTTT.

The gene calls are TRBV2 and TRBJ2-1, with 10 nucleotides matching TRBD2. The CDR3 contains 15 residues. The ends lost 6 bases at V and 4 bases at J; junction bases unmatched: 6. CDR1 is SNHLY and CDR2 is FYNNEI in the germline V gene. For the CDR3, the DNA is TGTGCCAGCAGGAGCAGGACTAGCGGTTACAATGAGCAGTTCTTC. It codes for CASRSRTSGYNEQFF.

This clone was seen only a few times. Written as DNA, the CDR3 is TGCGCCAGCAGCATGACAGGGGTTGGAAACACCATATATTTT. Translation gives CASSMTGVGNTIYF. The rearrangement uses TRBV5-1 and TRBJ1-3; 8 bases agree with TRBD1. V lost 4 bases to trimming and J lost 3 bases; unmatched junction nucleotides: 3. Germline assignment: CDR1 SGHRS and CDR2 YFSETQ. The CDR3 loop spans 14 amino acids.

The chain is built from TRBV7-2 and TRBJ1-4; TRBD1 aligns across 7 bases. The ends lost 5 bases at V and 2 bases at J; junction bases unmatched: 11. Germline loops: CDR1 SGHTA, CDR2 FQGNSA. The CDR3 contains 17 residues. For the CDR3, the DNA is TGTGCCAGCAGCACCCGACAGGGTTATTCGACTAATGAAAAACTGTTTTTT. This sequence encodes CASSTRQGYSTNEKLFF.

The chain employs TRBV5-1 and TRBJ2-1, with 9 bases identical to TRBD2. Looked up from germline, CDR1 is SGHRS and CDR2 is YFSETQ. The CDR3 spans 15 residues. V lost 0 bases to trimming and J lost 3 bases; unmatched junction nucleotides: 1. In DNA, the CDR3 is TGCGCCAGCAGCTTGGTAGCGGGAGTCTACAATGAGCAGTTCTTC. This encodes CASSLVAGVYNEQFF.